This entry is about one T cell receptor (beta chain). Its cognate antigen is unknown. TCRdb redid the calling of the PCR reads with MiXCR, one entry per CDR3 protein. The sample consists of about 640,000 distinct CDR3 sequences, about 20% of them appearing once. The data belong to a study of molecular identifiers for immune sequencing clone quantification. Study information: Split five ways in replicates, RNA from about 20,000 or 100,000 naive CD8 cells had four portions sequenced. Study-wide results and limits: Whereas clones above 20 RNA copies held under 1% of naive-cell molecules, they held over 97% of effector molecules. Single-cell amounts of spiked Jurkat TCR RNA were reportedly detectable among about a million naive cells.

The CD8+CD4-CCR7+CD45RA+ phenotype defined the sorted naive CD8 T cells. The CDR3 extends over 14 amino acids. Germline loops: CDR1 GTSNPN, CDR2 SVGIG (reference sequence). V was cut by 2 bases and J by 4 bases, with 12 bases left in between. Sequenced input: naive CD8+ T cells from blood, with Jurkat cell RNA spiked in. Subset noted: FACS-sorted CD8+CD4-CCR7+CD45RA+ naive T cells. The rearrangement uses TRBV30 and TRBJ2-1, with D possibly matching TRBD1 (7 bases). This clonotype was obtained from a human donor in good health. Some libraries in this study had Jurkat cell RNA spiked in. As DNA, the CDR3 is TGTGCCTGGAGTAGACAGGGAGGATACAATGAGCAGTTCTTC. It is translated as CAWSRQGGYNEQFF.